The 20 T cell receptor beta chains presented below share a single source sample, sequenced in a study of T-cell reconstitution after alpha-beta-depleted transplantation in children. TCRbeta library construction was performed incorporating unique molecular identifiers. TCRdb ran MiXCR on the PCR reads and lists one entry per CDR3 protein. The data hold approximately 190,000 distinct CDR3 sequences, with about 6% observed a single time. The material was PBMCs, obtained before TCRalphabeta/CD19-depleted stem cell transplant. Source of these receptors: a girl in the first two years of life with combined immunodeficiency, due to receive a stem cell transplant.

This clonotype was picked up many times. The chain joins TRBV24-1 to TRBJ2-1, with 7 positions matching TRBD2. The CDR3 length is 13 residues. V shed 3 bases, J shed 7 bases, and the junction held 2 bases outside the gene matches. CDR1 KGHDR and CDR2 SFDVKD come from the germline V gene. CDR3 in DNA: TGTGCCACCAGTGATGCCGGGAGGAATGAGCAGTTCTTC. This encodes CATSDAGRNEQFF.

The sample holds many counts of this clonotype. V is TRBV7-3 and J is TRBJ2-3; 7 nucleotides line up with TRBD1. The V gene's germline CDR1 is SGHTA and CDR2 FQGTGA. The V and J ends lost 3 bases and 6 bases, in that order; junction bases with no gene match: 0. The CDR3 is made up of 12 amino acids. The CDR3 loop reads CASSFRGDTQYF. The CDR3 DNA sequence: TGTGCCAGCAGCTTCAGGGGGGATACGCAGTATTTT.

This clonotype has ten or more counts. This chain links TRBV20-1 with TRBJ2-3, with D perhaps matching TRBD2 (6 bases). Germline CDR1 and CDR2: DFQATT and SNEGSKA (reference sequence). The CDR3 loop spans 14 amino acids. V lost 6 bases and J lost 4, with 17 bases in between. CDR3 in amino acids: CSAQPVWEADTQYF. The CDR3, as DNA: TGCAGTGCCCAACCTGTTTGGGAGGCAGATACGCAGTATTTT.

Many counts were recorded for this clonotype. The chain uses TRBV7-2 and TRBJ2-5; weak D call: TRBD1 (5 bases). Germline-derived CDR1 and CDR2 are SGHTA and FQGNSA. The CDR3 consists of 15 residues. V gave up 2 bases and J gave up 5 bases, with 15 bases separating them. CDR3 sequence: CASSLPGWSMETQYF. In DNA, the CDR3 is TGTGCCAGCAGCTTACCAGGGTGGAGCATGGAGACCCAGTACTTC. Full variable domain (outside the CDR3, taken from reference TRBV7-2 and TRBJ2-5): GAGVSQSPSNKVTEKGKDVELRCDPISGHTALYWYRQSLGQGLEFLIYFQGNSAPDKSGLPSDRFSAERTGGSVSTLTIQRTQQEDSAVYLCASSLPGWSMETQYFGPGTRLLVL.

This clonotype was recorded at least ten times. The CDR3 spells CASSMEGQFSYNEQFF. The CDR3 DNA is TGTGCCAGTAGTATGGAGGGCCAATTCTCCTACAATGAGCAGTTCTTC. The V gene is TRBV19, the J gene TRBJ2-1, with a tentative D call TRBD2 (6 bases). Germline V gene sequence: CDR1 LNHDA, CDR2 SQIVND (reference sequence). The CDR3 is 16 amino acids. The germline V and J ends were trimmed by 3 bases and 0 bases, with 12 bases remaining between them.

This clonotype was detected many times. The V and J genes are TRBV7-9 and TRBJ2-1; either TRBD1 or TRBD2 may supply D (5 bases each). Trimming removed 2 bases from V and 7 bases from J, with 18 bases in between. In germline, CDR1 is SEHNR, CDR2 FQNEAQ (reference sequence). The CDR3 has 16 residues. For the CDR3, the DNA is TGTGCCAGCAGCTTACAACCGGGACCGACCACTAATGAGCAGTTCTTC. Encoded protein: CASSLQPGPTTNEQFF.

Many counts were recorded for this clonotype. The gene calls are TRBV4-1 and TRBJ2-7, with 9 bases lining up with TRBD2. CDR3 length: 16 amino acids. Germline trimming cut 1 base from V and 5 bases from J; bases unmatched to any gene: 9. Germline CDR1 MGHRA, CDR2 YSYEKL. CDR3 sequence (DNA): TGCGCCAGCAGCCAAGGGGCCGGGACTAGCTACGACGAGCAGTACTTC. This gives the protein CASSQGAGTSYDEQYF.

This clonotype showed up many times. The CDR3 coding sequence is TGCGCCAGCAGCCAAACTAGCGGGGGGGCGGAGACCCAGTACTTC. Protein sequence: CASSQTSGGAETQYF. The chain is built from TRBV4-3 and TRBJ2-5, with TRBD2 matching 13 bases. J was trimmed by 5 bases and V by 2 bases; bases with no gene match: 2. Germline values: CDR1 LGHNA, CDR2 YSLEER. There are 15 residues in the CDR3.

This clonotype appeared many times. CDR3 bases: TGTGCCAGCAGTCCACACCTGACAGGGTTGGGGCAGTTCTTC. Translating gives CASSPHLTGLGQFF. This chain uses TRBV12-3 or TRBV12-4 with TRBJ2-1, with 7 bases matching TRBD1. The V gene end was trimmed by 5 bases and the J gene end by 12 bases; junction bases not matched to a gene: 13. The CDR3 length is 14 residues.

At least ten counts were recorded for this clonotype. The chain combines TRBV29-1 with TRBJ2-1; TRBD2 agrees at 11 bases. The V segment lost 8 bases and the J segment 1 base; nucleotides outside the gene matches: 4. CDR3 length: 14 amino acids. Germline V gene lookup returns CDR1 SQVTM and CDR2 ANQGSEA. CDR3 in amino acids: CSKIAGGSYNEQFF. Written as DNA, the CDR3 is TGCAGCAAAATAGCGGGAGGGTCCTACAATGAGCAGTTCTTC.

Ten or more counts support this clonotype. The chain uses TRBV15 and TRBJ2-1; 8 nucleotides line up with TRBD1. The J segment lost 4 bases and the V segment lost 3 bases, leaving 2 bases of the junction unmatched. Germline values: CDR1 LNHNV, CDR2 YYDKDF (reference sequence). This CDR3 contains 14 residues. Written as DNA, the CDR3 is TGTGCCACCAGCAGCGGGACAGGTTACAATGAGCAGTTCTTC. Protein: CATSSGTGYNEQFF.

In its sample, this clonotype was seen many times. The genes are TRBV20-1 and TRBJ2-1; 10 nucleotides match TRBD2. Germline V gene sequence: CDR1 DFQATT, CDR2 SNEGSKA (reference sequence). CDR3 size: 12 residues. Trimming took 6 bases from V and 15 from J; bases not matched to a gene: 11. In DNA form, the CDR3 reads TGCAGTGCCCTTGCTAGCGGGAGTGAGGCGTTCTTC. Translation gives CSALASGSEAFF.

A note on this clonotype: Because it lacks the conserved phenylalanine or tryptophan at the end, this CDR3 is likely a read error. DNA for the CDR3: TGTGCCAGCAGCTTAGAGCGGGAGTTCGGGAAACTGTATGGCTACACCTGC. Translated, it gives CASSLEREFGKLYGYTC. The chain links TRBV7-6 to TRBJ1-2, with D hard to call. There are 17 residues in the CDR3. Germline V CDR1 and CDR2: SGHVS, FNYEAQ. V lost 1 base to trimming and J lost 5 bases, with 20 bases between them.

The chain links TRBV7-9 to TRBJ1-5; D not resolved. CDR1 SEHNR and CDR2 FQNEAQ come from the germline V gene (reference sequence). The CDR3 runs to 16 residues. V dropped 2 bases and J dropped 0 bases, with 11 bases sitting between them. The DNA for the CDR3 is TGTGCCAGCAGCTTATTCTCCGGCAATAGCAATCAGCCCCAGCATTTT. It is translated as CASSLFSGNSNQPQHF.

This clonotype came up many times. In DNA form, the CDR3 reads TGTGCCAGTAGTATTTCAGCCTTCGGGGAGCAGTACTTC. Amino acids: CASSISAFGEQYF. V is TRBV19 and J is TRBJ2-7; unclear D gene. The CDR3 loop spans 13 amino acids. Germline CDR1 reads LNHDA; CDR2 reads SQIVND (reference sequence). The ends were cut back, 3 bases at V and 7 bases at J, with 13 bases in the middle.

For this clonotype: A much larger clone lies a single base off, so this may be a read error. J is TRBJ2-2 and V is TRBV28, with D unclear. The V end lost 5 bases, the J end lost 7 bases, and 8 bases lay between the germline ends. Germline lookup yields CDR1 MDHEN and CDR2 SYDVKM. The CDR3 totals 12 residues. This chain's CDR3 is CASSQTNGELFF. DNA of the CDR3: TGTGCCAGCAGTCAAACAAACGGGGAGCTGTTTTTT.

The chain has TRBV4-1 and TRBJ1-1, with unresolved D. With 2 bases removed from V and 5 bases from J, the gap between germline ends came to 6 bases. Looked up from germline, CDR1 is MGHRA and CDR2 is YSYEKL. The CDR3 sequence is 12 residues long. CDR3 in DNA: TGCGCCAGCAGCCAACTGGGGACTGAAGCTTTCTTT. Protein product: CASSQLGTEAFF.

This clonotype was detected ten times or more. V and J are TRBV6-2 or TRBV6-3 and TRBJ2-5, with unresolved D. The CDR3 consists of 16 residues. V was clipped by 0 bases and J by 1 base, with 12 bases between them. Germline V gene sequence: CDR1 MNHEY, CDR2 SVGEGT. The CDR3 loop is CASSYSRQRFQETQYF. The CDR3 nucleotides are TGTGCCAGCAGTTACTCTCGGCAACGGTTCCAAGAGACCCAGTACTTC.

Many counts were recorded for this clonotype. V gene TRBV14 combines with J gene TRBJ2-7; D remains ambiguous. This CDR3 is 12 amino acids long. Per germline, CDR1 SGHDN and CDR2 FVKESK. Trimming took off 4 bases at V and 3 bases at J, with 7 bases between the two ends. The CDR3 loop is CASSPAGYEQYF. As DNA, the CDR3 is TGTGCCAGCAGCCCAGCAGGCTACGAGCAGTACTTC.

This clonotype has ten or more counts. The genes are TRBV5-5 and TRBJ2-7; TRBD2 aligns across 11 bases. After removal of 2 bases from V and 0 bases from J, the junction contained 10 bases not matched to a gene. The CDR3 is 18 residues long. Per germline, CDR1 SGHKS and CDR2 YYEKEE (reference sequence). The CDR3 DNA follows: TGTGCCAGCAGCTTTGTAGCGGGAGGGCTCCGAAGCTCCTACGAGCAGTACTTC. This translates into CASSFVAGGLRSSYEQYF.